The following is a TCR beta chain sequence with its context. Its binding antigen is unknown. The sample belongs to a study of cytomegalovirus exposure and HLA in healthy donors (TCRdb year 2017). The study in broad terms: According to an earlier analysis of a few hundred of the donors, roughly 180 million T cells yielded some 120 million unique TCR beta sequences and approximately 280 Gb of sequence data. Across 398 genotyped donors of the cohort, an average of about 240,000 unique TCR beta nucleotide sequences per donor were sequenced, and around 20% of those sequences were non-productive. Roughly five DR-DQ haplotypes were handled as single units for association and clustering because linkage in the cohort was strong. To decide whether each TCR beta V gene segment behaved as functional or pseudogenic, an earlier analysis of fewer than 750 of the donors relied on high-throughput TCR beta sequencing. Of the 350 to 400 genotyped donors, approximately 80% fell in the genetic ancestry cluster associated with self-reported Caucasian donors. Approximately 300 gigabases of sequencing data and 91 million or so unique TCR sequences made up an early release that covered roughly 670 HLA-typed donors. Donor age, sex, ethnicity and CMV serostatus were compiled alongside the repertoire data. A later analysis re-examined previously published TCR beta repertoires from more than 550 donors and added high-resolution HLA genotyping to investigate patterns of TCR occurrence. A separate validation cohort of 100 to 150 different subjects was used in addition to the 666-subject first cohort. A later genetic analysis used genome-wide SNP genotypes for about 65% of the roughly 670 donors, treating that subset as a discovery cohort. Every discovery cohort repertoire had been produced on one sequencing platform. The number of typed donors differed by locus: about 620-640 for A, B, C, DRB1 and DQB1; some 500 for DQA1; 600 to 610 for DPA1; and 400 to 480 for DPB1. The study combined high-throughput TCR immunosequencing, statistical association of individual TCRs with disease status, and machine learning to predict cytomegalovirus infection status. The study was designed to test whether signatures of past pathogen exposure could be identified by cataloging public T cell receptors. Rather than drawing on any new phenotypic data, the later analysis identified candidate immune exposures from TCR beta sequences and the way those sequences occurred across donors. The T cell repertoires of roughly 660 subjects were profiled by immunosequencing and related to cytomegalovirus serostatus. Both class I and class II loci were covered by HLA typing, at four-digit resolution. What the study reported, not specific to this receptor: The presence/absence analyses assumed that sequencing depth was roughly uniform across donors, and that assumption may not be true. A few of the identified cytomegalovirus-associated TCR beta chains were confirmed in vitro to be specific for cytomegalovirus antigens. Assigning TCR associations to individual alleles was difficult when HLA alleles, especially DR and DQ, strongly co-occurred. In a later genetic analysis, fewer N-insertions in productive TCRs were reported among donors in an Asian-associated ancestry cluster than the 666-donor mean. At a false discovery rate of 0.05, a later analysis linked 16,951 TCR beta sequences to specific HLA alleles. In a later analysis, HLA-associated TCR beta chains showed more clonal expansion and lower generation probabilities than non-associated chains that were equally common. Because counts were too low, seventeen rarely observed V segments, including chromosome 9 orphons, were excluded from the earlier analysis of about 500 of the donors. A cluster of highly shared sequence variants was judged likely to represent a technical artifact of the sequencing pipeline. CMV serostatus was the only immune exposure information available for the cohort. It was suggested by the authors that the approach could potentially be generalized to other disease states and immunological phenotypes. In a later analysis, most CMV-associated TCR beta chains were found to appear HLA-restricted, with HLA associations seemingly driven largely by CMV exposure. A later analysis found that TCR association rates varied across HLA loci, with DRB1 alleles showing the most associated TCRs and HLA-C alleles the fewest. According to a later analysis, parvovirus B19, influenza, CMV and Epstein-Barr virus appeared linked to several top co-occurrence clusters. Broadly in line with IMGT annotations, most TCR beta V segments showed up in productive rearrangements about 87% or about 30% of the time in an earlier analysis of roughly 590 of the donors. Cytomegalovirus status was reported to be diagnosed by the classifier with high specificity and sensitivity in both the original and validation cohorts. In the study, approximately 160 TCR beta chains were listed as associated with cytomegalovirus. Because HLA typing was missing for some donors at each locus, association tests included only the typed subset. Correlated functional status among segregating V segments might be attributable to linkage disequilibrium, but an unknown experimental factor could not be ruled out. V-gene and J-gene trimming of TCR beta chains was associated with a missense DCLRE1C variant in a later genetic analysis, and the association was replicated in an independent cohort. A further reported finding was that TCR beta sequences accurately predicted the HLA-A and HLA-B alleles for most subjects in the first cohort. Most TCR sequences were observed very rarely across donors, whereas some public TCRs were present in many individuals. Some IMGT-functional V segments, including TRBV6-2 and TRBV6-3, could not be told apart with the 87-base-pair reads, so those segments were excluded. The cohort was sequenced for TCR beta chains only, and without alpha or paired-chain data the features that could be detected were limited.

The library was prepared using the immunoSEQ multiplex PCR assay. The multiplex PCR relied on a mix of 60 forward primers for TCR Vbeta segments and 13 reverse primers for TCR Jbeta segments. A multiplex PCR assay on genomic DNA amplified the CDR3 region of rearranged TCR beta genes. Amplified TCR beta libraries were sequenced as 87-base-pair reads on the Illumina HiSeq System. Per the source publication's procedure: Across the 600 to 700 repertoires, a later analysis counted tens of millions of unique TCR beta chains, approximately 10 million of which were shared by at least two donors. Raw reads were error-corrected and collapsed into unique sequences by a nearest-neighbor algorithm in which closely related sequences were merged to remove PCR and sequencing errors. Alignment of CDR3 sequences to IMGT reference sequences was used to assign V, D and J gene segments. For a sequence to be retained, a match of at least six nucleotides was required to both a V gene segment and a J gene segment. A rearrangement counted as productive if the CDR3 had no stop codons and remained in frame with V and J, and every other rearrangement counted as non-productive. CDR3 was defined according to IMGT convention as the region running from the second conserved V-encoded cysteine to the conserved J-encoded phenylalanine. The earlier analysis of 500 to 750 of the donors excluded any sequence lacking an unambiguous match to a single V gene segment. In an earlier analysis of roughly 500 of the donors, V segments were called functional above 56.7% productive rearrangements and were called segregating when the between-donor standard deviation exceeded 5%. To diagnose cytomegalovirus status from the catalog of TCR beta chain sequences, a statistical classification framework was built. A later analysis assigned V and J genes by comparing TCR nucleotide sequences with IMGT/GENE-DB human TR gene sequences. In a later analysis, CDR3 sequences and most-parsimonious VDJ recombination scenarios were assigned using the TCRdist pipeline. In a later analysis, each TCR beta chain was defined by its CDR3 amino acid sequence together with its V-gene family, and reads without a unique V-gene family were excluded. To address suspected cross-contamination and a sequencing artifact, a later analysis removed approximately 600 highly shared, low-generation-probability nucleotide sequences. In a later analysis, a clonal expansion index was calculated for each public chain from normalized within-repertoire ranks of inferred template counts. In a later analysis, generation probabilities were computed using a VDJ recombination model fitted to out-of-frame rearrangements, and the results were checked against IGoR. Hypergeometric tests were used in a later analysis to score TCR-TCR, TCR-HLA and TCR-CMV co-occurrence, with a repertoire-size bias correction applied to the TCR pairs. A later analysis estimated false discovery rates by permuting HLA or CMV assignments 20 times. In a later analysis, co-occurring TCRs were grouped using DBSCAN, and TCRdist sequence similarity was added for clustering within HLA-allele-positive subsets. Repertoires with fewer than 30,000 or more than 120,000 public chains, plus five repertoires with anomalous nucleotide sharing, were excluded from co-occurrence clustering. Not all clones reach the TCRdb copy of this immuneACCESS table, which keeps in-frame sequences only. Checked studies attribute under half of the gap to unresolved V genes and leave the rest unexplained. That table furnishes V, J and clone size, whereas the DNA furnished D and trimming. This sample's table lists some 150,000 clones. The biggest ten clones account for roughly 2% of the sample.

In the germline V gene, CDR1 corresponds to MDHEN and CDR2 to SYDVKM. Reading from cysteine to phenylalanine, the CDR3 counts 15 amino acids. Of all the DNA, just the CDR3 is kept, 45 bases in frame from base 1. Germline trimming: 7 bases from V, 2 bases from J; junction bases outside gene matches: 8. The cohort comprised some 680 healthy bone marrow donors. All cohort members were sampled while nominally healthy, although unrecorded immune exposures were likely present. The donor tested CMV seronegative and was one of the 352 seronegative cohort members. Every donor gave a peripheral blood sample, and the peripheral blood mononuclear cells from that sample were used for TCR beta sequencing. The Qiagen DNeasy Blood Extraction Kit was used to extract genomic DNA from the blood cell samples.

The chain uses TRBV28 and TRBJ1-3, and 7 junctional nucleotides match TRBD1. The sequencing sample was made of PBMCs. This clonotype was sampled from a woman aged 18 to 35 in good health and CMV-seronegative. The DNA is as follows: TGTGCCAGCACCGATGGAGGGGGCGCTGGAAACACCATATATTTT. Translation gives CASTDGGGAGNTIYF.